The 14 T cell receptor beta chains below were found in one sample sequenced in a study of tumor and adjacent non-tumor tissue in lung cancer (dated by TCRdb to the late 2010s). The library was prepared using multiplex PCR. Sequencing was performed on an Illumina HiSeq 2500. TCRbeta libraries were constructed through three rounds of nested PCR with primers (Table S4) according to protocols adapted from ARM-PCR. In-frame beta chains were kept once TCRdb had trimmed the public reads at Q25 with fastp and called clones with MiXCR. Each record represents a unique CDR3 protein, reported with the most common genes and DNA among its rows. In this sample the table shows 40,000 to 55,000 distinct CDR3 sequences, 74% of which occur a single time. More than 20% of the sample is in the top ten clones. RNA was extracted from bulk unsorted tissue and checked for quality with a NanoDrop ND-1000 and an Agilent 2100. Normal lung samples were distant non-tumor tissue taken more than 3 cm from the tumor edge.

What was sequenced was distant non-tumor lung tissue. These receptors all come from a woman aged 55-70 years with non-small cell lung cancer.

This chain uses TRBV6-5 with TRBJ1-1; 7 bases fit TRBD1. Germline V gene sequence: CDR1 MNHEY, CDR2 SVGAGI. This CDR3 spans 15 amino acids. The CDR3 is CASRDTGDWSTEAFF. In DNA, the CDR3 is TGTGCAAGTAGGGATACAGGGGACTGGAGCACTGAAGCTTTCTTT.

In regard to this clonotype: One end of the junction is discordant with germline, which a read error may explain. The chain carries TRBV11-3 and TRBJ2-7, with TRBD1 as a possible D gene (6 bases). This CDR3 spans 15 amino acids. Germline V gene lookup returns CDR1 SGHNT and CDR2 YENEEA. CDR3 DNA: TGTGCAAGCAACTTACGGGCAGGGGTCTCCTACGAGCAATACTTC. Encoded protein: CASNLRAGVSYEQYF.

As regards this clonotype: A much larger clonotype is one base distant, so this may be a read error. The V gene is TRBV4-3, the J gene TRBJ2-3, with a weak D call TRBD1 (6 bases). Trimming took off 3 bases at V and 11 bases at J, with 18 bases between the two ends. Germline loops: CDR1 LGHNA, CDR2 YSLEER. The CDR3 spans 14 residues. CDR3 coding DNA: TGCGCCAGCAGCCAGGGGGACACAAGGGGTATGCAGTATTTT. It specifies CASSQGDTRGMQYF.

As for this clonotype: The junction shows a germline mismatch at one end, possibly a read error. The rearrangement joins TRBV28 to TRBJ1-5, with D maybe TRBD1 (6 bases). Germline V CDR1 and CDR2: MDHEN, SYDVKM. The CDR3 is 14 amino acids. This CDR3 reads CASRHGQRDQPQHF. The CDR3 DNA reads as TGTGCTAGCAGACACGGACAGAGGGATCAGCCCCAGCATTTT. Using reference TRBV28 and TRBJ1-5 for the parts outside the CDR3, the full variable domain is DVKVTQSSRYLVKRTGEKVFLECVQDMDHENMFWYRQDPGLGLRLIYFSYDVKMKEKGDIPEGYSVSREKKERFSLILESASTNQTSMYLCASRHGQRDQPQHFGDGTRLSIL.

On this clonotype: Possible read error: a much larger clone is one base away. This chain links TRBV20-1 with TRBJ2-1; tentative D call: TRBD2 (6 bases). The CDR3 is made up of 15 amino acids. V was clipped by 4 bases and J by 2 bases, with 15 bases between them. Germline assignment: CDR1 DFQATT and CDR2 SNEGSKA (reference sequence). The CDR3 here is CSAKTGDVTYNEQFF. CDR3 nucleotide sequence: TGCAGTGCTAAAACGGGAGACGTCACCTACAATGAGCAGTTCTTC.

In regard to this clonotype: Its ends do not fully match the called genes, so a read error is possible. V gene TRBV28 combines with J gene TRBJ1-2, with D possibly being TRBD1 (5 bases). The CDR3 covers 15 residues. Germline CDR1 and CDR2: MDHEN and SYDVKM. The CDR3 loop is CGSTLWGVSNYGYTF. CDR3 DNA: TGTGGCAGCACTTTATGGGGGGTGTCTAACTATGGCTACACCTTC.

This clonotype came up many times. J is TRBJ2-2 and V is TRBV6-4, with D possibly TRBD1 on 5 matching bases. The length of the CDR3 is 14 residues. Germline CDR1 and CDR2: MRHNA and SNTAGT. V was pared by 2 bases and J by 3 bases, with 7 bases between. The CDR3, as DNA: TGTGCCAGCAGTGACGAAGGGGACACCGGGGAGCTGTTTTTT. This sequence encodes CASSDEGDTGELFF.

With regard to this clonotype: This may be a read error, as it is one base from a much larger clone. A read error is likely, as this CDR3 ends without the conserved phenylalanine or tryptophan. The chain uses TRBV20-1 and TRBJ2-2; maybe TRBD1 (6 bases). This CDR3 spans 14 amino acids. V was cut by 5 bases and J by 5 bases, with 15 bases left in between. CDR1 DFQATT and CDR2 SNEGSKA come from the germline V gene (reference sequence). CDR3 coding DNA: TGCAGTGCTGAGAAGGGGACATTGACCGGGGAGCTGTTTTGT. The encoded protein is CSAEKGTLTGELFC.

This clonotype was detected once. The conserved phenylalanine or tryptophan is not found at the CDR3 terminus, so this likely reflects a read error. It is unclear where the CDR3 begins or ends on the DNA, so no DNA is shown, and the CDR3 is as TCRdb lists it. The V call is TRBV5-6, the J call TRBJ2-3; the D call in the table, TRBD1, was not verified against the DNA. The germline V gene encodes CDR1 SGHDT and CDR2 YYEEEE. Termini included, the CDR3 measures 14 amino acids. This chain's CDR3 is CASSPGQGGDTQFY.

This chain joins TRBV6-5 and TRBJ1-2, with 9 bases matching TRBD1. V lost 7 bases, J lost 2 bases, and 8 bases stayed unmatched. The CDR3 spans 15 residues. CDR1 MNHEY and CDR2 SVGAGI come from the germline V gene. The CDR3 DNA sequence: TGTGCCAGCACCTCTTGGACAGGGGTGAACTATGGCTACACCTTC. Its translation is CASTSWTGVNYGYTF.

The chain uses TRBV28 and TRBJ2-7; D is possibly TRBD2 (6 bases). There are 12 residues in the CDR3. CDR1 MDHEN and CDR2 SYDVKM come from the germline V gene. V lost 7 bases to trimming and J lost 12 bases, with 19 bases between them. The CDR3 bases are TGTGCCAGCATGCCATCGGCGGGACGGCTGTACTTC. It encodes CASMPSAGRLYF.

The chain recombines TRBV11-1 with TRBJ2-1; D not resolved. This CDR3 spans 15 amino acids. Trimming stripped 2 bases from V and 4 bases from J, with 12 bases between. Germline values: CDR1 SGHAT, CDR2 FQDESV (reference sequence). CDR3 sequence: CASSLRVVDYNEQFF. In nucleotides, the CDR3 is TGTGCCAGCAGCTTACGGGTGGTAGATTACAATGAGCAGTTCTTC.

This clonotype was detected once. The chain joins TRBV4-2 to TRBJ2-3; 10 bases align to TRBD2. Germline CDR1 reads LGHNA; CDR2 reads YNFKEQ. This CDR3 spans 16 amino acids. The ends lost 10 bases at V and 1 base at J; junction bases unmatched: 11. CDR3 nucleotide sequence: TGTGCCATCAACCAAGATCTAGCGGGGGGCACAGATACGCAGTATTTT. Encoded protein: CAINQDLAGGTDTQYF.

As concerns this clonotype: Germline is not matched at one junction end, which may reflect a read error. This chain uses TRBV6-6 with TRBJ2-7; D is tentatively TRBD1 or TRBD2 (6 bases each). CDR1 is MNHNY and CDR2 is SVGAGI in the germline V gene (reference sequence). The CDR3 contains 15 residues. CDR3 in DNA: TGTGCCAGCATTGAGGGGGGCGATCGGGCTTTCGAGCAATACTTC. It specifies CASIEGGDRAFEQYF.